Each of the 14 T cell receptor beta chains below was sequenced from the same sample in a study of identical twins (dated by TCRdb to about 2016). Library preparation was by 5' RACE. The sequencing machine was an Illumina HiSeq 2000. Clones were called with MiXCR by TCRdb after fastp trimmed the public reads at Q25, and only in-frame beta chains were retained. CDR3 protein duplicates are merged, each entry listing the most common genes and DNA. The sample includes 500,000 or so distinct CDR3 sequences, with 13% to 15% observed a single time. 0.8% to 1% of the sample goes to the ten largest clones. The same sample was also studied in work on yellow fever vaccine responses in identical twins.

Material: CD4+ T cells sorted from blood. Every receptor here comes from a woman aged 18 to 35 in good health.

This clonotype was counted a few times. This chain links TRBV11-1 with TRBJ2-6; a weak D match, TRBD2 (5 bases). Germline V gene lookup returns CDR1 SGHAT and CDR2 FQDESV (reference sequence). The CDR3 spans 18 residues. Trimming cost V 7 bases and J 0 bases, with 19 bases left between them. The chain's CDR3 is CASTGGPRMISGANVLTF. CDR3 nucleotide sequence: TGTGCCAGCACCGGAGGACCCAGAATGATCTCTGGGGCCAACGTCCTGACTTTC.

This clonotype appeared a few times. The chain combines TRBV20-1 with TRBJ2-7, with D tentatively TRBD1 or TRBD2 (6 bases each). V dropped 3 bases and J dropped 5 bases, with 11 bases sitting between them. This CDR3 spans 12 amino acids. The germline gives CDR1 DFQATT, CDR2 SNEGSKA (reference sequence). The CDR3, as DNA: TGCAGTGCTAGCGGGGGCGGAGACGAGCAGTACTTC. It yields the protein CSASGGGDEQYF.

The chain is built from TRBV6-5 and TRBJ1-5; D remains unclear. Trimming removed 4 bases at V and 6 bases at J, with 10 bases between. Germline V gives CDR1 MNHEY, CDR2 SVGAGI. The CDR3 sequence is 13 residues long. CDR3 amino acids: CASSSQPGQPQHF. The DNA for the CDR3 is TGTGCCAGCAGTTCACAACCGGGTCAGCCCCAGCATTTT.

J is TRBJ1-5 and V is TRBV2; 7 bases match TRBD1. The CDR3 covers 13 residues. The germline gives CDR1 SNHLY, CDR2 FYNNEI. V trimming: 6 bases; J trimming: 4 bases; junction bases outside the gene matches: 3. In DNA form, the CDR3 reads TGTGCCAGCAGGGCACAGGGGAATCAGCCCCAGCATTTT. The encoded protein is CASRAQGNQPQHF.

V gene TRBV4-3 combines with J gene TRBJ2-1; 13 bases agree with TRBD2. The CDR3 sequence is 17 residues long. Germline V gene data show CDR1 as LGHNA and CDR2 as YSLEER. After removal of 4 bases from V and 0 bases from J, the junction contained 3 bases not matched to a gene. The CDR3 is CASSRTSGGSSYNEQFF. In DNA form, the CDR3 reads TGCGCCAGCAGCCGGACTAGCGGGGGAAGCTCCTACAATGAGCAGTTCTTC.

Only a few counts were recorded for this clonotype. The rearrangement joins TRBV21-1 to TRBJ2-7; the table's D gene call, TRBD2, was not cross checked with the DNA. TRBV21-1 is a pseudogene. The CDR3 runs 18 residues. In nucleotides, the CDR3 is TGTGCCAGCAGCATAAGAGAGGGACTAGCGGGCCGAATCTACGAGCAGTACTTC. Its translation: CASSIREGLAGRIYEQYF.

This clonotype appeared many times. The rearrangement joins TRBV6-1 to TRBJ2-1, with D possibly matching TRBD1 (6 bases). The germline V and J ends were trimmed by 7 bases and 9 bases, with 16 bases remaining between them. CDR1 MNHNS and CDR2 SASEGT come from the germline V gene. This CDR3 has 13 amino acids. The CDR3 DNA reads as TGTGCCAGCACTAGGACAGTTTTGGGTGAGCAGTTCTTC. Protein product: CASTRTVLGEQFF.

The CDR3, as DNA: TGTGCCAGCAGCGTAGGAGGGGGGGCCTTCCCCAATGAGCAGTTCTTC. It yields the protein CASSVGGGAFPNEQFF. The chain is built from TRBV9 and TRBJ2-1, with D perhaps matching TRBD2 (7 bases). The CDR3 is 16 amino acids. With 0 bases removed from V and 6 bases from J, the gap between germline ends came to 16 bases. The germline CDR1 and CDR2 sequences are SGDLS and YYNGEE.

The CDR3 here is CATSTGSEAFF. For the CDR3, the DNA is TGTGCCACCAGCACAGGGAGCGAAGCTTTCTTT. V and J are TRBV15 and TRBJ1-1, with D possibly TRBD1 on 5 matching bases. The CDR3 has 11 residues. The ends were cut back, 4 bases at V and 8 bases at J, with 8 bases in the middle. Germline V gene lookup returns CDR1 LNHNV and CDR2 YYDKDF (reference sequence).

This clonotype was seen only a few times. V is TRBV11-2 and J is TRBJ2-2; 10 nucleotides line up with TRBD2. The CDR3 is 16 residues long. In germline, CDR1 is SGHAT, CDR2 FQNNGV. The J segment lost 4 bases and the V segment lost 6 bases, leaving 8 bases of the junction unmatched. CDR3 in DNA: TGTGCCAGCAGTTCGAGACTAGCGGGCCTCACCGGGGAGCTGTTTTTT. Its translation is CASSSRLAGLTGELFF.

This clonotype was picked up a small number of times. The chain joins TRBV18 to TRBJ2-4; TRBD1 is a possible D gene (5 bases). Trimming took off 6 bases at V and 16 bases at J, with 16 bases between the two ends. The CDR3 consists of 11 residues. CDR1 KGHSH and CDR2 LQKENI come from the germline V gene. This chain's CDR3 is CASSPSQGQYF. CDR3 DNA sequence: TGTGCCAGCTCCCCCTCCCAGGGTCAATACTTC.

The sample holds a few counts of this clonotype. The V call is TRBV6-2 or TRBV6-3, the J call TRBJ2-2; the D call may be TRBD1 or TRBD2 (5 bases each). This CDR3 has 13 residues. Per the germline V gene, CDR1 is MNHEY and CDR2 is SVGEGT. V was trimmed by 7 bases and J by 5 bases, leaving 11 bases between them. The CDR3 loop reads CASTQGTTGELFF. CDR3 nucleotide sequence: TGTGCCAGCACCCAAGGGACGACCGGGGAGCTGTTTTTT.

This chain links TRBV30 with TRBJ2-5; D is ambiguous. The germline V gene encodes CDR1 GTSNPN and CDR2 SVGIG (reference sequence). This CDR3 comprises 13 residues. Deletions cut 4 bases from V and 5 bases from J, with 14 bases between. The CDR3: CAWKREPAETQYF. The CDR3, as DNA: TGTGCCTGGAAAAGAGAGCCGGCTGAGACCCAGTACTTC.

V usage is TRBV5-1 and J usage is TRBJ1-5; D call uncertain. This CDR3 has 13 residues. Germline loops: CDR1 SGHRS, CDR2 YFSETQ. V was shortened by 4 bases and J by 6 bases, with 11 bases between the two germline ends. DNA for the CDR3: TGCGCCAGCAGCACTACTTGGGGTCAGCCCCAGCATTTT. Translated, it gives CASSTTWGQPQHF.